These T cell receptor beta chains were read from a single sample in a study of human T cells and chemical hapten exposure. MiXCR, applied by TCRdb to the 5' RACE reads, yields one record per CDR3 protein. In the table there are 110,000 to 150,000 distinct CDR3 sequences, 4.1% of which are singletons. These receptors were taken from a female donor in good health. The CDR3 runs from the conserved cysteine through the conserved F or W. The D gene is left open where the match is weak. The size entry is marked missing in some rows and otherwise reads once, few, many or a size class.

cdr3_nt cdr3_aa clone_size v_call d_call j_call
TGTGCCAGCTCCCCGAACTACCAAGAGACCCAGTACTTC CASSPNYQETQYF - TRBV18 - TRBJ2-5
TGCAGTGCTAGAGGGCAGTTCAATCAGCCCCAGCATTTT CSARGQFNQPQHF many TRBV20-1 - TRBJ1-5
TGCAGTGCTAGAGATGGACAGAATTACGAGCAGTACTTC CSARDGQNYEQYF many TRBV20-1 - TRBJ2-7
TGCAGTGCTAGTTGGCAGGGGGTTGGAAAGACCCAGTACTTC CSASWQGVGKTQYF many TRBV20-1 TRBD1 TRBJ2-5
TGTGCCAGCAGCCCGGGGCGGGGCATGAACACTGAAGCTTTCTTT CASSPGRGMNTEAFF many TRBV6-6 - TRBJ1-1
TGCAGCGTTGAATTGGAGGCAGCAAGGGGGAACACTGAAGCTTTCTTT CSVELEAARGNTEAFF many TRBV29-1 - TRBJ1-1
TGTGCCAGCAGTTACTCGAGTCTCTCCGCAGGGGTAGCCAAAAACATTCAGTACTTC CASSYSSLSAGVAKNIQYF many TRBV6-5 - TRBJ2-4
TGTGCCATCAGAGCTACCGGGACAAGCTACGAGCAGTACTTC CAIRATGTSYEQYF many TRBV10-3 - TRBJ2-7
TGTGCCAGCAGCCAAGACAGGGCGAGCTCTGGAAACACCATATATTTT CASSQDRASSGNTIYF many TRBV4-2 - TRBJ1-3
TGTGCCAGCAGCCCCCGAGGGCGGGACAAGGACTTC CASSPRGRDKDF - TRBV3-1 - TRBJ2-7
TGCAGTGCTACCCCGTTAGCGGGGGCATCCTACGAGCAGTACTTC CSATPLAGASYEQYF many TRBV20-1 TRBD2 TRBJ2-7
TGTGCCAGCAGTGTTGGCAGGGTAGAGGATTTT CASSVGRVEDF - TRBV6-1 - TRBJ1-5
TGTGCCAGCAGCGGACAGCCAAACTCCTACAATGAGCAGTTCTTC CASSGQPNSYNEQFF many TRBV3-1 - TRBJ2-1
TGTGCCAGCAGCTTAGATAGGGGGTGGGATGAGCAGTTCTTC CASSLDRGWDEQFF many TRBV11-2 - TRBJ2-1
TGTGCCACCAGATCGGGCCTCTCCAGCAATGAGCAGTTCTTC CATRSGLSSNEQFF many TRBV15 - TRBJ2-1
TGTGCCATCAGTGAATTACTGGAGGCCGGGGAGCTGTTTTTT CAISELLEAGELFF few TRBV10-3 - TRBJ2-2
TGCGCCAGCAGCCAAGTGCTAGGTTGTGGTGAAAAACTGTTTTTT CASSQVLGCGEKLFF - TRBV4-1 - TRBJ1-4
TGTGCCAGCAGTTACTCTGCGGGGGGCCCGCGCGAGCAGTACTTC CASSYSAGGPREQYF many TRBV6-2/TRBV6-3 TRBD2 TRBJ2-7
TGTGCCAGCAGTTACTCGTCTTCAGGGAAGGCCTACGAGCAGTACTTC CASSYSSSGKAYEQYF - TRBV6-5 - TRBJ2-7
TGTGCCAGCAGGGTACAGGGTACCGGGGAGCTGTTTTTT CASRVQGTGELFF many TRBV28 - TRBJ2-2
TGTGCCATCAGTGGCGGGGACAGGGGGATCCTGCTTCAGTACTTC CAISGGDRGILLQYF many TRBV10-3 TRBD1 TRBJ2-4
TGTGCCACCCGGGTCTCGGTAGCGGGGGGACACAAACCCTCGAACACCGGGGAGCTGTTTTTT CATRVSVAGGHKPSNTGELFF few TRBV24-1 TRBD2 TRBJ2-2
TGTGCCAGCAGCCAACTAGTCTCTAGCACAGATACGCAGTATTTT CASSQLVSSTDTQYF many TRBV3-1 - TRBJ2-3
TGTGCCAGCAGCTCACTAGCGGACCTTAGGCTAGATACGCAGTATTTT CASSSLADLRLDTQYF many TRBV7-2 TRBD2 TRBJ2-3
TGCAGTGCTAACGACAATGAGCAGTTCTTC CSANDNEQFF many TRBV20-1 - TRBJ2-1
TGTGCCAGCCTGGTGGGGGCAGGGGATCAGCCCCAGCATTTT CASLVGAGDQPQHF many TRBV21-1 - TRBJ1-5
TGTGCCACCAGTGATTCCGGGACACTGGAACCAAACACCGGGGAGCTGTTTTTT CATSDSGTLEPNTGELFF many TRBV24-1 - TRBJ2-2
TGTGCCATCAGTGATACCAGCACAGATACGCAGTATTTT CAISDTSTDTQYF many TRBV10-3 - TRBJ2-3
TGTGCCAGCTCACACGACCAACTAGCGGGGAGCACAGATACGCAGTATTTT CASSHDQLAGSTDTQYF many TRBV18 TRBD2 TRBJ2-3
TGTGCCAGCAGCTCGCGGGGGGGACAGATAGCGGGCACAGATACGCAGTATTTT CASSSRGGQIAGTDTQYF - TRBV5-6 TRBD2 TRBJ2-3
TGTGCCAGCAGTTTCCGACGCTCCACAGATACGCAGTATTTT CASSFRRSTDTQYF many TRBV28 - TRBJ2-3
TGTGCCAGCAGCACTAGACAGGAGGTAGCGGGCTACACCTTC CASSTRQEVAGYTF many TRBV7-2 - TRBJ1-2
TGTGCCAGTAGTATAAACCTAGCGGAGAATCTATACTTC CASSINLAENLYF many TRBV19 TRBD2 TRBJ2-1
TGTGCCATCCTCAGCTCTGGGGCCAACGTCCTGACTTTC CAILSSGANVLTF many TRBV6-1 - TRBJ2-6
TGTGCCAGCAGCCGAGAGAGCGCGACTACCTACAATGAGCAGTTCTTC CASSRESATTYNEQFF - TRBV5-4 - TRBJ2-1
TGCAGTGCTAGAGAGGGGGTCACTGAAGCTTTCTTT CSAREGVTEAFF medium-sized TRBV20-1 - TRBJ1-1
TGCAGTGCAGCGCAGGGGAGGTACGAGCAGTACTTC CSAAQGRYEQYF many TRBV20-1 - TRBJ2-7
TGTGCCAGCAGTAACAGGGGATGCAATCAGCCCCAGCATTTT CASSNRGCNQPQHF many TRBV5-6 TRBD1 TRBJ1-5
TGCAGCGGAGAGAACACTGAAGCTTTCTTT CSGENTEAFF many TRBV29-1 - TRBJ1-1
TGTGCCAGCAGTTTTCTAGCGGGGGGCGGGGATGAGCAGTTCTTC CASSFLAGGGDEQFF - TRBV12-3/TRBV12-4 TRBD2 TRBJ2-1
TGTGCCAGCAGCACGCCGAGGAACACTGAAGCTTTCTTT CASSTPRNTEAFF many TRBV7-9 - TRBJ1-1
TGTGCCAGCAGCTCGGGACAGATGCTAGAAGAGACCCAGTACTTC CASSSGQMLEETQYF many TRBV5-4 TRBD1 TRBJ2-5
TGTGCCAGCAGCTTAACGGCAGGGGGGGCGACGGCATCGGGCAATCAGCCCCAGCATTTT CASSLTAGGATASGNQPQHF - TRBV7-3 TRBD1 TRBJ1-5
TGTGCCAGCAGCCCGAGGACAGGGAGTTCCTATAATTCACCCCTCCACTTT CASSPRTGSSYNSPLHF - TRBV13 TRBD1 TRBJ1-6
TGTGCCAGCAGTCCCTACGGGGTGCCCATGAACACTGAAGCTTTCTTT CASSPYGVPMNTEAFF few TRBV6-1 - TRBJ1-1
TGTGCCAGCAGTTTTCCCCGGCCGAACACTGAAGCTTTCTTT CASSFPRPNTEAFF many TRBV12-3/TRBV12-4 - TRBJ1-1
TGCAGTGCGGTAAAAGGGGGGTGCGGGACTGAAGCTTTCTTT CSAVKGGCGTEAFF many TRBV20-1 - TRBJ1-1
TGTGCCAGCAGCCCAGGACAGGCCCTACAAGAGACCCAGTACTTC CASSPGQALQETQYF many TRBV3-1 TRBD1 TRBJ2-5
TGTGCCAGCAGCTTTAACGGGCGCTCCTACAATGAGCAGTTCTTC CASSFNGRSYNEQFF - TRBV5-4 - TRBJ2-1
TGTGCCATCAGTGGACAGGGGCTGGGCAATCAGCCCCAGCATTTT CAISGQGLGNQPQHF many TRBV10-3 TRBD1 TRBJ1-5
TGCAGTGTCACGGGACTAGCCCAAGAGACCCAGTACTTC CSVTGLAQETQYF many TRBV20-1 TRBD2 TRBJ2-5
TGTGCCAGCAGCTGTCGGCACCTCTACACCTTC CASSCRHLYTF many TRBV7-2 - TRBJ1-2
TGCGCCAGCAGCCACAGACAGGGACGGAACGAGCAGTACTTC CASSHRQGRNEQYF many TRBV4-1 TRBD1 TRBJ2-7
TGTGCCAGCAGTCCCGGACTAGCGGGGCAAGAGACCCAGTACTTC CASSPGLAGQETQYF many TRBV12-3/TRBV12-4 TRBD2 TRBJ2-5
TGTGCCATCAGTGAGTCGATTGCCCGAGCGAACACTGAAGCTTTCTTT CAISESIARANTEAFF many TRBV10-3 - TRBJ1-1
TGTGCCAGCAGCTTAAAGACAGGGGGCCTACAGCCCCAGCATTTT CASSLKTGGLQPQHF many TRBV7-6 TRBD1 TRBJ1-5
TGCAGTGCTAGCGAAGGGACATTGGTATCACCCCTCCACTTT CSASEGTLVSPLHF - TRBV20-1 - TRBJ1-6
TGTGCCAGCAGTCCGGGCCTGACTAACCGCTACACCTTC CASSPGLTNRYTF many TRBV25-1 - TRBJ1-2
TGTGCCAGCAGTGAAGTCGGCCGTAATCAGCCCCAGCATTTT CASSEVGRNQPQHF many TRBV25-1 - TRBJ1-5
TGCGCCAGCAGCCCATGGACTAGCCCCAACAATGAGCAGTTCTTC CASSPWTSPNNEQFF - TRBV5-1 TRBD2 TRBJ2-1